This paragraph covers one TCR beta chain sequence. Donors in Cohort 3 who had recovered were those with two negative PCRs, healthcare professional clearance, or resolution of their symptoms. Clones were read by immunoSEQ multiplex PCR, and TCRdb kept only the in-frame ones, dropping some. This sample has 350,000 to 450,000 clones, with roughly 86% found just once. This sample was included in a study of blood T cell repertoires in COVID-19. Looking at the study overall: PBMCs, B-cell-depleted T cells, or T cells provided the cDNA or gDNA that made up the material.

The TCR originated in a woman in her 30s who had recovered from COVID-19. The material sequenced was PBMCs or T cells enriched from blood (not recorded which).

CDR3 region: CASSLGVTGGHYGYTF. CDR3 DNA: TGCGCCAGCAGCTTGGGAGTTACAGGGGGCCACTATGGCTACACCTTC. The gene calls are TRBV5-1 and TRBJ1-2; 9 nucleotides line up with TRBD1. V lost 0 bases, J lost 3 bases, and 6 bases stayed unmatched. Germline assignment: CDR1 SGHRS and CDR2 YFSETQ. The CDR3 extends over 16 amino acids.